Listed below are T cell receptor beta chains from one sample, sequenced in a study of blood T cell repertoires in COVID-19. Clones were read by immunoSEQ multiplex PCR, and TCRdb kept only the in-frame ones, dropping some. Of over 65,000 clones listed, 70% to 90% are singletons. The sample was peripheral blood. Receptors originate from a man aged 50 to 59 with active COVID-19. CDR3s include the opening cysteine and the closing phenylalanine or tryptophan. A D gene is named only where the DNA matches it firmly. Rows may omit the clone size; those that give it use once, few, many or a size class.

few	TRBJ1-5	TRBV6-5	.	TGTGCCAGCAGCGCCAAGGGGCGTGTTTGGCCCCAGCATTTT	CASSAKGRVWPQHF
.	TRBJ2-7	TRBV3-1/TRBV3-2	.	TGTGCCAGCAGCCCGAGCCCCTACGAGCAGTACTTC	CASSPSPYEQYF
.	TRBJ2-3	TRBV28	.	TGTGCCAGCAGTTTGGCAACGCAGGGCACAGATACGCAGTATTTT	CASSLATQGTDTQYF
.	TRBJ1-5	TRBV6-5	TRBD1	TGTGCCAGCGGAGGGACAGTTTATAGCAATCAGCCCCAGCATTTT	CASGGTVYSNQPQHF
.	TRBJ1-3	TRBV18	.	TGTGCCAGCTCACCAGGGGCCGTCTCTGGAAACACCATATATTTT	CASSPGAVSGNTIYF
.	TRBJ2-7	TRBV6-2/TRBV6-3	TRBD1	TGTGCCAGCAGTTTCCGACAAACAGGGGGCAAGAGGAACGAGCAGTACTTC	CASSFRQTGGKRNEQYF
few	TRBJ2-6	TRBV6-7	TRBD1	TGTGCCAGCAGTTACCGTAGTACTACAGGGGGCGCCCTCAAGGCAGGGGCCAACGTCCTGACTTTC	CASSYRSTTGGALKAGANVLTF
.	TRBJ2-1	TRBV6-1	.	TGTGCCAGCAGTGAAAGGATTAGGGGGAGTAATATTGGGCAGTTCTTC	CASSERIRGSNIGQFF
.	TRBJ1-6	TRBV11-2	TRBD1	TGTGCCAGCAGGCCCTGGACAGGGTATAGTTCACCCCTCCACTTT	CASRPWTGYSSPLHF
once	TRBJ1-1	TRBV11-2	.	TGTGCCAGCAGCCCAAACGAGGGTGAAGCTTTCTTT	CASSPNEGEAFF
.	TRBJ2-7	TRBV7-9	TRBD2	TGTGCCAGCAGCTCACAGGCGACTAGCGGTCAGTACTTC	CASSSQATSGQYF
.	TRBJ2-3	TRBV29-1	.	TGCAGCCTTCAACGGGGGACAGATACGCAGTATTTT	CSLQRGTDTQYF
.	TRBJ1-5	TRBV19	.	TGTGCCAGTAGTATAGACTTGCGTCAGCCCCAGCATTTT	CASSIDLRQPQHF
.	TRBJ1-2	TRBV4-1	TRBD1	TGCGCCAGCAGCTCATTACAGGGGGCCGACTATGGCTACACCTTC	CASSSLQGADYGYTF
once	TRBJ2-5	TRBV5-6	.	TGTGCCAGCAGTTTTCCAGACTGGTACCAAGAGACCCAGTACTTC	CASSFPDWYQETQYF
.	TRBJ2-7	TRBV28	TRBD1	TGTGCCAGCAGTCCGCCGGGACAGGGTGGCGGGTTCTTCGGGGAGCAGTACTTC	CASSPPGQGGGFFGEQYF
.	TRBJ2-2	TRBV19	TRBD2	TGTGCCAGTAGTAAAACTAGCGGGAGTCCCGGGGAGCTGTTTTTT	CASSKTSGSPGELFF
.	TRBJ1-1	TRBV11-3	TRBD1	TGTGCCAGCAGTCGGTGGGACAGCCAAAACACTGAAGCTTTCTTT	CASSRWDSQNTEAFF
.	TRBJ1-5	TRBV5-1	.	TGCGCCAGCAGCTTGTCGGGAGTCAATCAGCCCCAGCATTTT	CASSLSGVNQPQHF
.	TRBJ2-7	TRBV14	TRBD1	TGTGCCAGCAGCCATGTGGACAGGCAAGAGCAGTACTTC	CASSHVDRQEQYF
.	TRBJ1-5	TRBV5-1	.	TGCGCCAGCAGCTTGGAGCCCGGTAGCAATCAGCCCCAGCATTTT	CASSLEPGSNQPQHF
.	TRBJ2-7	TRBV10-3	.	TGTGCCATCAGCTCGACCCTCAGGGGGGTGGGATACGAGCAGTACTTC	CAISSTLRGVGYEQYF
.	TRBJ1-2	TRBV5-1	.	TGCGCCAGCAGCTTGGCGGGTAGGTCTAGCTACACCTTC	CASSLAGRSSYTF
.	TRBJ2-1	TRBV7-2	TRBD2	TGTGCCAGCAGCTCTACCCGGACTAGCGGACTTGAGCAGTTCTTC	CASSSTRTSGLEQFF
.	TRBJ2-5	TRBV6-5	TRBD2	TGTGCCAGCTCGACTAGCGCCAAAGAGACCCAGTACTTC	CASSTSAKETQYF
.	TRBJ1-2	TRBV5-6	.	TGTGCCAGCAGCTTATCCACCCGAGCATATGGCTACACCTTC	CASSLSTRAYGYTF
.	TRBJ2-3	TRBV11-3	TRBD1	TGTGCCAGCAGCCCGAGGGACAGAGATACGCAGTATTTT	CASSPRDRDTQYF
.	TRBJ2-5	TRBV28	TRBD2	TGTGCCAGCAGCTGGGGGGGTACTCGAGAGACCCAGTACTTC	CASSWGGTRETQYF
.	TRBJ1-3	TRBV30	TRBD1	TGTGCCTGGAGAATCAGGGGGACTGGAAACACCATATATTTT	CAWRIRGTGNTIYF
.	TRBJ2-7	TRBV7-9	.	TGTGCCAGCAGCCTCGAAGGGGTCTCCTACGAGCAGTACTTC	CASSLEGVSYEQYF
.	TRBJ2-3	TRBV4-2	.	TGTGCCAGCAGCCCGCGGGTCCCAGGCATCCTCACAGATACGCAGTATTTT	CASSPRVPGILTDTQYF
.	TRBJ1-3	TRBV9	.	TGTGCCAGCAGCGTAGGTATAAGGAGGGGACCGAATTTATCCTCTGGAAACACCATATATTTT	CASSVGIRRGPNLSSGNTIYF
.	TRBJ1-5	TRBV5-3	.	TGTGCCAGAAGCTTTTATTGGGGGCATCAGCCCCAGCATTTT	CARSFYWGHQPQHF
.	TRBJ2-3	TRBV18	TRBD1	TGTGCCAGCTCAGTAACCGGGACAGGGGGCTTGGCAGATACGCAGTATTTT	CASSVTGTGGLADTQYF
once	TRBJ1-2	TRBV7-8	.	TGTGCCAGCAGCTTAAGCGAGGGCTATGGCTACACCTTC	CASSLSEGYGYTF
.	TRBJ2-3	TRBV11-2	.	TGTGCCAGCAGCCCTAGCACAGATACGCAGTATTTT	CASSPSTDTQYF
.	TRBJ1-3	TRBV28	TRBD1	TGTGCCAGCAGTCCTGGACAGGCTGGAAACACCATATATTTT	CASSPGQAGNTIYF
.	TRBJ2-3	TRBV18	.	TGTGCCAGCTCACCAGACACTAGCTTCCGGCTAGATACGCAGTATTTT	CASSPDTSFRLDTQYF
.	TRBJ2-2	TRBV12-5	.	TGTGCTAGTGTCCGCGGGGCGGCTGAACGGGCCGGGGAGCTGTTTTTT	CASVRGAAERAGELFF